The source of this T cell receptor (beta chain) is a study of human T cells and chemical hapten exposure. The wider study: Variation in per-sample TCR yields came mainly from small pooled library volume differences.

Findings of the study overall: TCRs at high frequency, those above 1 in 1000, did not change with DPC sensitization.

This clonotype showed up just a few times. What it binds is unknown. The CDR3 runs to 15 residues. Attachment of unique molecular identifiers to individual cDNA molecules was performed in the library. In the original analysis: TCR counts had a median of about 94,000 per sample and spanned about 23,224 to 690,600. TCRdb re-analysed the reads in MiXCR, keeping a single row per CDR3 protein. The authors' filters were not applied to this entry. The sample has roughly 120,000 distinct CDR3 sequences, about 8.9% seen once; the top ten hold just over 1.4%. Before extraction, the whole blood was not fractionated, and total RNA was taken from it.

This receptor was taken from a human donor in good health. Some clones in this sample may be carry-over from other donors' samples. The J gene is TRBJ2-5, the V gene TRBV21-1; TRBD1, as called in the table, went unchecked against the DNA. TRBV21-1 is a known pseudogene. Sequenced material: whole blood. The DNA for the CDR3 is TGTGCCAGCAGCAAAGTATGCAGGGGGATTGAGACCCAGTACTTC. Its translation is CASSKVCRGIETQYF.